The next 29 T cell receptor beta chains were all read from a single sample in a study of cytomegalovirus exposure and HLA in healthy donors (dated by TCRdb to 2015 to 2018). Libraries came from the immunoSEQ multiplex PCR assay. For the multiplex PCR, a mixture combining 60 forward primers for TCR Vbeta segments and 13 reverse primers for TCR Jbeta segments was used. This immuneACCESS table, as held by TCRdb, lists in-frame sequences with V and J called but not all clones. Of the missing ones, under half trace to an unresolved V gene in checked studies; the others have no known cause. This sample gives about 92,000 clones in total; nearly 70% of them show up just once. 2.5% to 3% of the sample rests with the top ten. The sequenced sample consisted of PBMCs. The source of these receptors is a man in his fifties or sixties in good health and CMV-seronegative.

The V gene is TRBV11-2, the J gene TRBJ1-2; 7 positions match TRBD1. V shed 5 bases and J 3 bases; nucleotides not matched to a gene: 6. This CDR3 is built from 14 residues. Germline-derived CDR1 and CDR2 are SGHAT and FQNNGV. In nucleotides, the CDR3 is TGTGCCAGCAGCCCCCGACAGGGCCACTATGGCTACACCTTC. Protein: CASSPRQGHYGYTF.

As regards this clone: A read error may account for a junction end that differs from germline. The chain couples TRBV7-9 to TRBJ1-4; TRBD1 agrees at 7 bases. CDR3 length: 12 residues. From germline, CDR1 is SEHNR and CDR2 FQNEAQ (reference sequence). This CDR3 is CASSLATGPSFF. In nucleotides, the CDR3 is TGTGCCAGCAGCCTAGCGACAGGGCCCTCGTTTTTT.

V gene TRBV28 combines with J gene TRBJ2-7; 11 bases match TRBD2. Germline assignment: CDR1 MDHEN and CDR2 SYDVKM. The V and J ends lost 5 bases and 3 bases, in that order; junction bases with no gene match: 6. The CDR3 length is 15 residues. The CDR3 DNA reads TGTGCCAGCAGTCAACCTAGCGGGGGGCGCTACGAGCAGTACTTC. This gives the protein CASSQPSGGRYEQYF.

V is TRBV12-5 and J is TRBJ2-7, with TRBD1 as a possible D gene (5 bases). There are 13 residues in the CDR3. CDR1 LGHNT and CDR2 FRNRAP come from the germline V gene. Trimming took off 7 bases at V and 3 bases at J, with 13 bases between the two ends. The CDR3 is CASAQGNSYEQYV. DNA for the CDR3: TGTGCTAGTGCCCAGGGTAATAGCTACGAGCAGTACGTC.

This rearrangement joins TRBV7-3 to TRBJ2-5; D call uncertain. Germline CDR1 is SGHTA and CDR2 is FQGTGA. This CDR3 has 13 amino acids. V was trimmed by 2 bases and J by 2 bases, leaving 6 bases between them. The DNA of the CDR3 is TGTGCCAGCAGCTTAGTAGAACAAGAGACCCAGTACTTC. Translated, it gives CASSLVEQETQYF.

The chain uses TRBV20-1 and TRBJ2-5, with no clear D. V was trimmed by 3 bases and J by 4 bases, leaving 6 bases between them. This CDR3 comprises 11 residues. The germline CDR1 and CDR2 sequences are DFQATT and SNEGSKA (reference sequence). CDR3: CSASRVETQYF. For the CDR3, the DNA is TGCAGTGCTAGCCGGGTAGAGACCCAGTACTTC.

The chain carries TRBV4-1 and TRBJ2-2; TRBD2 aligns across 12 bases. From germline, CDR1 is MGHRA and CDR2 YSYEKL. V lost 4 bases, J lost 2 bases, and 5 bases stayed unmatched. The CDR3 has 17 residues. CDR3 amino acids: CASSRRGLAGNTGELFF. The CDR3 DNA reads as TGCGCCAGCAGCCGCAGGGGACTAGCGGGCAACACCGGGGAGCTGTTTTTT.

V usage is TRBV7-6 and J usage is TRBJ1-1; perhaps TRBD1 as D (5 bases). The CDR3 sequence is 12 residues long. Germline V CDR1 and CDR2: SGHVS, FNYEAQ. The V gene lost 5 bases and the J gene lost 11 bases, with 15 bases spanning the gap. This CDR3 is CASSPPSGGAFF. The CDR3 DNA follows: TGTGCCAGCAGCCCCCCGAGTGGGGGGGCTTTCTTT.

The V gene is TRBV15, the J gene TRBJ2-1; the D is unclear. Trimming removed 0 bases at V and 4 bases at J, with 7 bases between. This CDR3 is 14 amino acids long. Germline V gives CDR1 LNHNV, CDR2 YYDKDF (reference sequence). The CDR3: CATSRDSEYNEQFF. The CDR3 DNA sequence: TGTGCCACCAGCAGAGATTCAGAATACAATGAGCAGTTCTTC.

This rearrangement joins TRBV29-1 to TRBJ1-2; maybe TRBD1 (5 bases). The CDR3 contains 12 residues. V lost 7 bases and J 4 bases, leaving 13 bases between the germline ends. Germline CDR1 SQVTM, CDR2 ANQGSEA. CDR3 nucleotides: TGCAGCGCTGGGTCGGACATCTATGGCTACACCTTC. The encoded protein is CSAGSDIYGYTF.

V and J are TRBV7-2 and TRBJ1-1; 9 bases match TRBD1. J was trimmed by 4 bases and V by 2 bases; bases with no gene match: 5. The CDR3 has 15 amino acids. Germline CDR1 is SGHTA and CDR2 is FQGNSA. The CDR3 spells CASSLKGTGSTEAFF. In DNA, the CDR3 is TGTGCCAGCAGCTTAAAAGGGACAGGGAGCACTGAAGCTTTCTTT.

The chain joins TRBV13 to TRBJ2-3; D unresolved. The CDR3 has 12 amino acids. The V end lost 5 bases, the J end lost 6 bases, and 9 bases lay between the germline ends. CDR1 is PRHDT, CDR2 FYEKMQ, per germline (reference sequence). The DNA of the CDR3 is TGTGCCAGCAGCCTATGGGCGGATACGCAGTATTTT. It codes for CASSLWADTQYF. The full variable domain, completed using reference TRBV13 and TRBJ2-3, is AAGVIQSPRHLIKEKRETATLKCYPIPRHDTVYWYQQGPGQDPQFLISFYEKMQSDKGSIPDRFSAQQFSDYHSELNMSSLELGDSALYFCASSLWADTQYFGPGTRLTVL.

This clone was detected only a few times. The chain is built from TRBV2 and TRBJ1-2; 11 bases agree with TRBD1. V was pared by 4 bases and J by 5 bases, with 3 bases of the junction left unmatched. Germline V gene data show CDR1 as SNHLY and CDR2 as FYNNEI. The CDR3 has 14 residues. CDR3 sequence (DNA): TGTGCCAGCAGTGCCCGGGACAGGGGGTATGGCTACACCTTC. This encodes CASSARDRGYGYTF.

This chain connects TRBV5-1 to TRBJ2-3; D perhaps matches TRBD1 (6 bases). The CDR3 is 14 residues long. Per the germline V gene, CDR1 is SGHRS and CDR2 is YFSETQ. V lost 0 bases and J 8 bases, leaving 13 bases between the germline ends. As DNA, the CDR3 is TGCGCCAGCAGCTTGGCCGTAGAAGGGGGTACGCAGTATTTT. It encodes CASSLAVEGGTQYF.

The chain carries TRBV7-2 and TRBJ2-5; unclear D gene. The CDR3 is 12 amino acids. Trimming shortened V by 4 bases and J by 5 bases, and 8 bases separated the two germline ends. Germline V gene sequence: CDR1 SGHTA, CDR2 FQGNSA. CDR3 in amino acids: CASSSSPETQYF. CDR3 coding DNA: TGTGCCAGCAGCTCGAGTCCGGAGACCCAGTACTTC. Filled out from reference TRBV7-2 and TRBJ2-5, the complete variable domain reads GAGVSQSPSNKVTEKGKDVELRCDPISGHTALYWYRQSLGQGLEFLIYFQGNSAPDKSGLPSDRFSAERTGGSVSTLTIQRTQQEDSAVYLCASSSSPETQYFGPGTRLLVL.

This sequence joins TRBV27 and TRBJ2-5, with D tentatively TRBD2 (5 bases). The V gene lost 1 base and the J gene lost 4 bases, with 10 bases spanning the gap. The CDR3 contains 14 residues. The V gene's germline CDR1 is MNHEY and CDR2 SMNVEV (reference sequence). This chain's CDR3 is CASSLLGDGETQYF. The CDR3 DNA reads as TGTGCCAGCAGTTTATTGGGAGACGGAGAGACCCAGTACTTC.

This clone was recorded once. V and J are TRBV10-3 and TRBJ1-4; a possible D gene is TRBD1 (5 bases). Trimming removed 10 bases at V and 6 bases at J, with 15 bases between. The CDR3 extends over 13 amino acids. Germline CDR1 ENHRY, CDR2 SYGVKD. The CDR3 here is CATSDSPDEKLFF. For the CDR3, the DNA is TGTGCCACCAGCGACAGCCCCGATGAAAAACTGTTTTTT.

The chain combines TRBV29-1 with TRBJ2-7, with TRBD1 matching over 7 bases. Germline loops: CDR1 SQVTM, CDR2 ANQGSEA. The CDR3 contains 14 residues. The junction had 11 bases not matched to a gene; V was cut back by 2 bases and J by 7 bases. The CDR3 loop is CSVELGTAIGEQYF. Here the CDR3 DNA reads TGCAGCGTTGAATTAGGGACAGCGATTGGGGAGCAGTACTTC.

Of note for this clone: One junction end does not reproduce the germline sequence, and a read error may be involved. The chain uses TRBV7-2 and TRBJ2-1, with a possible D match to TRBD2 (5 bases). This CDR3 is built from 15 residues. Germline assignment: CDR1 SGHTA and CDR2 FQGNSA. In nucleotides, the CDR3 is TGTGCCAGCAGTTTAGCGTCAGTCTCCTACAATGAGCAGTTCTTC. Its translation: CASSLASVSYNEQFF.

The V gene is TRBV5-6, the J gene TRBJ2-7; D ambiguous. Looked up from germline, CDR1 is SGHDT and CDR2 is YYEEEE. The V gene lost 4 bases and the J gene lost 0 bases, with 14 bases spanning the gap. The CDR3 spans 15 residues. CDR3 residues: CASSRVAVSSYEQYV. CDR3 in DNA: TGTGCCAGCAGCCGAGTGGCGGTGAGCTCCTACGAGCAGTACGTC.

The table lists this clone with a few counts. This chain joins TRBV28 and TRBJ2-7; TRBD1 agrees at 8 bases. Germline CDR1 MDHEN, CDR2 SYDVKM. The CDR3 runs 15 residues. With V trimmed by 5 bases and J by 2 bases, 8 bases remained unmatched. CDR3 in amino acids: CASSPPGQETYEQYF. In DNA form, the CDR3 reads TGTGCCAGCAGTCCCCCGGGACAGGAGACCTACGAGCAGTACTTC.

This clone was observed a handful of times. The chain employs TRBV7-2 and TRBJ1-1, with 8 bases that match TRBD1. There are 14 residues in the CDR3. Germline trimming cut 5 bases from V and 10 bases from J; bases unmatched to any gene: 12. The germline CDR1 and CDR2 sequences are SGHTA and FQGNSA. The CDR3 coding sequence is TGTGCCAGCAGCAGTTCAGGGGGCCCCACGGCAGCTTTCTTT. It encodes CASSSSGGPTAAFF. The full variable domain, its missing parts supplied by reference TRBV7-2 and TRBJ1-1, is GAGVSQSPSNKVTEKGKDVELRCDPISGHTALYWYRQSLGQGLEFLIYFQGNSAPDKSGLPSDRFSAERTGGSVSTLTIQRTQQEDSAVYLCASSSSGGPTAAFFGQGTRLTVV.

As to this clone: One end of the junction is discordant with germline, which a read error may explain. CDR3 loop: CASRQGRPNAGCTF. CDR3 in DNA: TGTGCCAGCCGACAGGGGCGTCCGAACGCTGGCTGCACCTTC. J is TRBJ1-2 and V is TRBV6-1, with 8 bases lining up with TRBD1. This CDR3 contains 14 residues. Germline CDR1 and CDR2: MNHNS and SASEGT.

The V call is TRBV11-2, the J call TRBJ1-3; possible D gene TRBD1, 6 bases. V shed 3 bases and J shed 8 bases, with 11 bases lying between them. This CDR3 has 13 amino acids. In germline, CDR1 is SGHAT, CDR2 FQNNGV. CDR3 bases: TGTGCCAGCAGCTTTACAGGGTCTTACACCATATATTTT. Translating it yields CASSFTGSYTIYF. Full variable domain (outside the CDR3, taken from reference TRBV11-2 and TRBJ1-3): EAGVAQSPRYKIIEKRQSVAFWCNPISGHATLYWYQQILGQGPKLLIQFQNNGVVDDSQLPKDRFSAERLKGVDSTLKIQPAKLEDSAVYLCASSFTGSYTIYFGEGSWLTVV.

The gene calls are TRBV27 and TRBJ1-1; a weak D match, TRBD1 (5 bases). This CDR3 is 16 amino acids long. CDR1 is MNHEY and CDR2 is SMNVEV in the germline V gene (reference sequence). V shed 3 bases and J shed 0 bases, with 14 bases lying between them. The CDR3 DNA is TGTGCCAGCAGTTTGGGTCAGGGTCCCATGAACACTGAAGCTTTCTTT. This sequence encodes CASSLGQGPMNTEAFF.

This chain links TRBV5-6 with TRBJ1-2, with 8 bases aligning to TRBD1. J gave up 3 bases and V 4 bases, and 8 bases lay outside the gene matches. Germline V gene sequence: CDR1 SGHDT, CDR2 YYEEEE. The CDR3 contains 15 residues. The CDR3 reads CASSPNPTGDYGYTF. The DNA for the CDR3 is TGTGCCAGCAGCCCAAACCCGACAGGGGACTATGGCTACACCTTC.

This clone was seen a few times. This sequence joins TRBV6-5 and TRBJ1-1; D possibly corresponds to TRBD1 (5 bases). CDR3 length equals 13 residues. V lost 2 bases and J lost 6, with 10 bases in between. Germline loops: CDR1 MNHEY, CDR2 SVGAGI. DNA for the CDR3: TGTGCCAGCAGTTACCCGACAGCTTCTGAAGCTTTCTTT. Its protein is CASSYPTASEAFF.

This chain links TRBV4-1 with TRBJ1-5, with 7 bases identical to TRBD1. Trimming took 5 bases from V and 0 from J; bases not matched to a gene: 7. The length of the CDR3 is 16 residues. Per germline, CDR1 MGHRA and CDR2 YSYEKL. Written as DNA, the CDR3 is TGCGCCAGCAGCGCCCGGGACAGTCTTAGCAATCAGCCCCAGCATTTT. Translated, it gives CASSARDSLSNQPQHF.

The chain recombines TRBV29-1 with TRBJ1-1, with 10 positions matching TRBD1. Germline V lookup: CDR1 SQVTM, CDR2 ANQGSEA. This CDR3 contains 13 residues. Trimming took 8 bases from V and 5 from J; bases not matched to a gene: 8. This CDR3 is CSSSTGQGTEAFF. In nucleotides, the CDR3 is TGCAGCTCGTCAACGGGACAGGGGACTGAAGCTTTCTTT.